These 8 T cell receptor beta chains originate from one sample sequenced in a study of blood T cell repertoires in COVID-19 (dated by TCRdb to between 2020 and 2021). Library preparation employed the immunoSEQ multiplex PCR assay. TCRdb provides this immuneACCESS table in a form limited to in-frame rearrangements. Some clones are lacking; in checked studies, under half of them reflect an unresolved V gene, and why the rest are absent is not known. For this sample there are 150,000 or so clones; nearly 80% appear just once. The ten most abundant clones make up around 1.7% of the sample. The sample consisted of peripheral blood. Receptors originate from a man aged 80 or over with acute or convalescent COVID-19.

This clone was recorded a few times. This chain connects TRBV9 to TRBJ2-5; D may be TRBD2 (5 bases). This CDR3 region has 15 residues. Trimming cost V 2 bases and J 5 bases, with 16 bases left between them. Germline-derived CDR1 and CDR2 are SGDLS and YYNGEE. The CDR3 DNA follows: TGTGCCAGCAGCGTTCGGACGGGGTCTGGGGAGACCCAGTACTTC. It translates to CASSVRTGSGETQYF.

This sequence joins TRBV3-1 (or the pseudogene TRBV3-2) and TRBJ1-2; 7 bases fit TRBD1. This CDR3 has 18 residues. The germline CDR1 and CDR2 sequences are LGHDT and YNNKEL (reference sequence). J was trimmed by 5 bases and V by 0 bases; bases with no gene match: 15. The CDR3 sequence is CASSQDSSVAGGGYGYTF. The CDR3 DNA follows: TGTGCCAGCAGCCAAGATAGTTCGGTGGCAGGGGGAGGATATGGCTACACCTTC.

This clone has just a few counts. The chain employs TRBV3-1 (or the pseudogene TRBV3-2) and TRBJ1-2; D unclear. The V gene lost 4 bases and the J gene lost 8 bases, with 14 bases spanning the gap. The CDR3 is made up of 13 amino acids. The germline gives CDR1 LGHDT, CDR2 YNNKEL (reference sequence). CDR3 sequence reads: CASSRGPIGGYTF. The DNA of the CDR3 is TGTGCCAGCAGCCGCGGGCCGATTGGGGGCTACACCTTC.

The rearrangement links TRBV18 to TRBJ2-5; D perhaps matches TRBD2 (5 bases). V was cut by 6 bases and J by 2 bases, with 16 bases left in between. The CDR3 consists of 15 residues. Germline loops: CDR1 KGHSH, CDR2 LQKENI. CDR3 in DNA: TGTGCCAGCTCCCCGCCACTAGACACTCAAGAGACCCAGTACTTC. Translating gives CASSPPLDTQETQYF.

This clone appeared a few times. The chain employs TRBV7-6 and TRBJ2-5, with a tentative D call TRBD2 (6 bases). Germline V gives CDR1 SGHVS, CDR2 FNYEAQ. The V end was cut by 5 bases, the J end by 5 bases, with 18 bases between. This CDR3 region has 15 residues. The CDR3: CASSPRDSTIETQYF. The DNA of the CDR3 is TGTGCCAGCAGCCCCCGGGACTCCACCATTGAGACCCAGTACTTC.

V gene TRBV7-2 combines with J gene TRBJ1-6; maybe TRBD1 (5 bases). The length of the CDR3 is 15 residues. The germline V gene encodes CDR1 SGHTA and CDR2 FQGNSA. Trimming cost V 5 bases and J 9 bases, with 17 bases left between them. CDR3 DNA sequence: TGTGCCAGCAGCCAAGGGGCCGTTAGGGGTTCACCCCTCCACTTT. This codes for CASSQGAVRGSPLHF.

The chain is built from TRBV2 and TRBJ1-1; no clear D gene. The CDR3 loop spans 14 amino acids. Germline lookup yields CDR1 SNHLY and CDR2 FYNNEI. V lost 2 bases and J lost 3, with 10 bases in between. This CDR3 reads CASSERGLHTEAFF. The DNA of the CDR3 is TGTGCCAGCAGTGAACGGGGATTACACACTGAAGCTTTCTTT.

This clone was found once. This rearrangement joins TRBV11-2 to TRBJ2-7; the D gene is possibly TRBD1 (6 bases). Germline-derived CDR1 and CDR2 are SGHAT and FQNNGV. This CDR3 has 12 residues. V was cut by 5 bases and J by 6 bases, with 11 bases left in between. The CDR3 nucleotides are TGTGCCAGCAGCCCGTTGGGGGCCGAGCAGTACTTC. It specifies CASSPLGAEQYF.